This TCR beta chain was observed in a study of Tregs in tolerant kidney transplant recipients. This CDR3 contains 19 residues. CDR1 and CDR2 from the germline V gene are SGHTA and FQGNSA. Trimming removed 2 bases from V and 0 bases from J, with 20 bases in between. General study points: Expanding Tregs on activated donor B cells appeared to best identify donor-specific TCRbeta clones.

The method was immunoSEQ multiplex PCR; TCRdb's version includes in-frame clones alone and lacks a portion of them. The repertoire includes about 77,000 clones, around 98% of them detected once, and approximately 0.56% sits in the top ten. With respect to this clone: Antigen unknown.

Sequenced material: CD4+ T cells from blood, taken before the transplant. The sequence derives from a human donor who received a combined kidney and bone marrow transplant. This chain uses TRBV7-2 with TRBJ2-1, with D perhaps matching TRBD2 (6 bases). CDR3 region: CASSLTGVNPHYSYNEQFF. The CDR3 DNA sequence: TGTGCCAGCAGCTTAACGGGAGTGAATCCACACTACTCCTACAATGAGCAGTTCTTC.